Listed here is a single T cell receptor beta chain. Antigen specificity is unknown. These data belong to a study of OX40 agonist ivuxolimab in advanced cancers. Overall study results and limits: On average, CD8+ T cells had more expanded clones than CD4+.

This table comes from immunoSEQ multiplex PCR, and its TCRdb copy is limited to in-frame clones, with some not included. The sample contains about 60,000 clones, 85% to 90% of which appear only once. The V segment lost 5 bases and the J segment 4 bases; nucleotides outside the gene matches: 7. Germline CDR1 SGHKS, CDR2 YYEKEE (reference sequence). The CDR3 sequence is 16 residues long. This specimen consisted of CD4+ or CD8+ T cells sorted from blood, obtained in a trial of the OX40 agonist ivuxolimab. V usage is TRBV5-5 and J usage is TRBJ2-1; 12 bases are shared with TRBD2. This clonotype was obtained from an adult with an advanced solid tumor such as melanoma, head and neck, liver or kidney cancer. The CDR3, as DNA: TGTGCCAGCAGTTTAGCCGGGACTAGCGGGTACAATGAGCAGTTCTTC. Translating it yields CASSLAGTSGYNEQFF.